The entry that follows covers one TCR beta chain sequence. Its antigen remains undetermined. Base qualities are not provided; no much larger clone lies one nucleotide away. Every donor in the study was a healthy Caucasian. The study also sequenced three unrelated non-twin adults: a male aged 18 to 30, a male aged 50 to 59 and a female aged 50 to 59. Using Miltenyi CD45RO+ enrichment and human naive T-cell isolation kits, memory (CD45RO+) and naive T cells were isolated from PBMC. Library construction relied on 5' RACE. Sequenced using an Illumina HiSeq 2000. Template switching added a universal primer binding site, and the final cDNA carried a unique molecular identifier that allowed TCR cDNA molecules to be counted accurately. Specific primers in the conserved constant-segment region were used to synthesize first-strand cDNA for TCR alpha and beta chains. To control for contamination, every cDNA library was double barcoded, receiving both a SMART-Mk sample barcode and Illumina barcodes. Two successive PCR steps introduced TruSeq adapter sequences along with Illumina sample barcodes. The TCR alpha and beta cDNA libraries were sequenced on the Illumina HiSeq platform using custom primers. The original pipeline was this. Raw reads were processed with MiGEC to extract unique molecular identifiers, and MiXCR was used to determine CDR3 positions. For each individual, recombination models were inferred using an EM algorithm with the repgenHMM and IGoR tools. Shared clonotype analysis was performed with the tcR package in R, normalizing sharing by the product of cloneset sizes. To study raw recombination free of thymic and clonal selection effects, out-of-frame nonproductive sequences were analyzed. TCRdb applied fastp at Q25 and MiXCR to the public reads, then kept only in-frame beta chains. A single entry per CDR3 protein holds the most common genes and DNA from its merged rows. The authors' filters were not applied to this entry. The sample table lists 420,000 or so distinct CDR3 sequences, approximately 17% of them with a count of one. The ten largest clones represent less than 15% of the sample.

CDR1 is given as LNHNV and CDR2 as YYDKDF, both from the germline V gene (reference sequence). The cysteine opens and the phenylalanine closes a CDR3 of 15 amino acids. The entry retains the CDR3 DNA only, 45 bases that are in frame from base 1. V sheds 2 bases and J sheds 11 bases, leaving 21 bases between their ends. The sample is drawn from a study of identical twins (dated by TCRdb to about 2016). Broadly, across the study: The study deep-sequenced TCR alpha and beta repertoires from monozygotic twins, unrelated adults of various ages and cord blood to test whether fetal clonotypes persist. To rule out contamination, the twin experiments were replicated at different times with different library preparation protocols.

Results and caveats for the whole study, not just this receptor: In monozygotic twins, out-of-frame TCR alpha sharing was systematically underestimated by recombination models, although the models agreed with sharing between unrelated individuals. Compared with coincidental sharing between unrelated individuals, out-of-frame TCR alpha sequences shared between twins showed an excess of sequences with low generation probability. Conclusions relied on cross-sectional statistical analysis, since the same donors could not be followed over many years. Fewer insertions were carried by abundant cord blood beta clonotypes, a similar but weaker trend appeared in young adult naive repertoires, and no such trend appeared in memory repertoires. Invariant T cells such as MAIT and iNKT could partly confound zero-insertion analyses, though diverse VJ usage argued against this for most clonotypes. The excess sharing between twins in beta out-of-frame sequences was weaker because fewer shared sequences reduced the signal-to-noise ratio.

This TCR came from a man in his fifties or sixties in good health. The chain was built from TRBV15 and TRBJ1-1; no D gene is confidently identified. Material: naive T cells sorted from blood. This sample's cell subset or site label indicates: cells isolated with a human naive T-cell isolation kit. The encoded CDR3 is CATSRNRFADGYAFF. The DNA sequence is TGTGCCACCAGCAGAAACCGTTTCGCAGACGGATACGCTTTCTTT. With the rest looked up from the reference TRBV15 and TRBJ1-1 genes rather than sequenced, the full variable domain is DAMVIQNPRYQVTQFGKPVTLSCSQTLNHNVMYWYQQKSSQAPKLLFHYYDKDFNNEADTPDNFQSRRPNTSFCFLDIRSPGLGDTAMYLCATSRNRFADGYAFFGQGTRLTVV.